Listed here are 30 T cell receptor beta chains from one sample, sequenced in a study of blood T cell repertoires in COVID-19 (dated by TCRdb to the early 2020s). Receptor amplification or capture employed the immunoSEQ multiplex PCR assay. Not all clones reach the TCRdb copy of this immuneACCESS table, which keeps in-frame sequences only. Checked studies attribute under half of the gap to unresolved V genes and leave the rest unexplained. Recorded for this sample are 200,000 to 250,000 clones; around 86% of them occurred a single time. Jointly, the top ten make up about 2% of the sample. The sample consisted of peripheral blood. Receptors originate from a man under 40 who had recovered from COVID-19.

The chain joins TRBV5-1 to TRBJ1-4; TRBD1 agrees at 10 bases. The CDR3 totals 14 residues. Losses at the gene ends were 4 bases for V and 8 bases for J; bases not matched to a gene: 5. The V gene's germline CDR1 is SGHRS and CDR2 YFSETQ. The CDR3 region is CASSRDRGSEKLFF. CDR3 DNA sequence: TGCGCCAGCAGCAGGGACAGGGGTAGCGAAAAACTGTTTTTT.

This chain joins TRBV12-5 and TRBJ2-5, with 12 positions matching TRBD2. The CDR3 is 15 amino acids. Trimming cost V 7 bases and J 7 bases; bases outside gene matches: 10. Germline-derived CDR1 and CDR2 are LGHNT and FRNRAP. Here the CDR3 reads CASARLAGAGGTQYF. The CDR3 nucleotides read TGTGCTAGTGCCAGACTAGCGGGGGCCGGTGGGACCCAGTACTTC.

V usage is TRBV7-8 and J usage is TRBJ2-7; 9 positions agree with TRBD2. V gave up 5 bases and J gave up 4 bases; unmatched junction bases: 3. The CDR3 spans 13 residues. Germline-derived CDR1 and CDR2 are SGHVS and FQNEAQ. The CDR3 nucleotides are TGTGCCAGCAGCAGAACTAGCGGGTACGAGCAGTACTTC. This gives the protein CASSRTSGYEQYF.

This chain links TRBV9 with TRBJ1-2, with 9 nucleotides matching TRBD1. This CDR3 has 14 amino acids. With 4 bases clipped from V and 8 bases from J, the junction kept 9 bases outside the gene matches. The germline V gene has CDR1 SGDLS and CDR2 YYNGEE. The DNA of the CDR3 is TGTGCCAGCAGCTTCGGGACAGGGACGGTCGGCTACACCTTC. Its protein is CASSFGTGTVGYTF.

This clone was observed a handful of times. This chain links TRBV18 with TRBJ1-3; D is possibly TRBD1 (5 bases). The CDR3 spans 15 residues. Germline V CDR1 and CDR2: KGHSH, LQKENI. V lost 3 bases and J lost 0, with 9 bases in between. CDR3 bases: TGTGCCAGCTCACCGGGAGGGGACTCTGGAAACACCATATATTTT. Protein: CASSPGGDSGNTIYF. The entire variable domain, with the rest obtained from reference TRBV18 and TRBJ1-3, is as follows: NAGVMQNPRHLVRRRGQEARLRCSPMKGHSHVYWYRQLPEEGLKFMVYLQKENIIDESGMPKERFSAEFPKEGPSILRIQQVVRGDSAAYFCASSPGGDSGNTIYFGEGSWLTVV.

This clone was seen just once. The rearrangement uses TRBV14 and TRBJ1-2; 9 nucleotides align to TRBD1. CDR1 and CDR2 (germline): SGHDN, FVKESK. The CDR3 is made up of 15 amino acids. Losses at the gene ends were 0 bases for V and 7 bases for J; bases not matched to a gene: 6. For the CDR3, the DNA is TGTGCCAGCAGCCAAGAAGGGACAGGGCCCGCTGGCTACACCTTC. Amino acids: CASSQEGTGPAGYTF.

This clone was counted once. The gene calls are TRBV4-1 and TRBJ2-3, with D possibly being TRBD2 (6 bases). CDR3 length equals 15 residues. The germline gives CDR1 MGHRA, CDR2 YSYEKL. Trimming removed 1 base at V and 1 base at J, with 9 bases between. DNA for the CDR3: TGCGCCAGCAGCCAAGGCTGGGGGGGCACAGATACGCAGTATTTT. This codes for CASSQGWGGTDTQYF.

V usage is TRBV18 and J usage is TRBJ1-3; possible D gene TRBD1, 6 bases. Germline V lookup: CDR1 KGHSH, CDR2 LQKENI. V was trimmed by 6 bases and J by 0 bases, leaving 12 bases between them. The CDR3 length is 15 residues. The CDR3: CASSLSGASGNTIYF. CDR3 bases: TGTGCCAGCTCCCTGTCAGGGGCCTCTGGAAACACCATATATTTT. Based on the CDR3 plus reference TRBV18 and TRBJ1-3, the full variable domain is NAGVMQNPRHLVRRRGQEARLRCSPMKGHSHVYWYRQLPEEGLKFMVYLQKENIIDESGMPKERFSAEFPKEGPSILRIQQVVRGDSAAYFCASSLSGASGNTIYFGEGSWLTVV.

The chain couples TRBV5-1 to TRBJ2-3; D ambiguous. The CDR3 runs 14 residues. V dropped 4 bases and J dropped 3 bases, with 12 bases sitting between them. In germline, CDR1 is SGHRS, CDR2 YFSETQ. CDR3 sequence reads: CASSQHLPTDTQYF. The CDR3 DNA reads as TGCGCCAGCAGCCAACACCTCCCAACAGATACGCAGTATTTT.

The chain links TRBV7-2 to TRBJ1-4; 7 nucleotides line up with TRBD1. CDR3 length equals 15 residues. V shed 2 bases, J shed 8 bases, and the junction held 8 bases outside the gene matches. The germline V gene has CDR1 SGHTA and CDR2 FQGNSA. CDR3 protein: CASSLQTGKGEKLFF. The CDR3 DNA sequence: TGTGCCAGCAGCTTACAGACAGGGAAAGGGGAAAAACTGTTTTTT. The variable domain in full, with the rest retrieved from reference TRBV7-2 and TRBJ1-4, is GAGVSQSPSNKVTEKGKDVELRCDPISGHTALYWYRQSLGQGLEFLIYFQGNSAPDKSGLPSDRFSAERTGGSVSTLTIQRTQQEDSAVYLCASSLQTGKGEKLFFGSGTQLSVL.

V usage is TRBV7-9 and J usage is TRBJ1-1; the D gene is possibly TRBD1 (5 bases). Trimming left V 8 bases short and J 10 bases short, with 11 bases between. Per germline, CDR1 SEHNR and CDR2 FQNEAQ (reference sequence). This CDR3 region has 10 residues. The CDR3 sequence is CASGGEGAFF. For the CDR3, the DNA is TGTGCCAGCGGAGGGGAGGGAGCTTTCTTT.

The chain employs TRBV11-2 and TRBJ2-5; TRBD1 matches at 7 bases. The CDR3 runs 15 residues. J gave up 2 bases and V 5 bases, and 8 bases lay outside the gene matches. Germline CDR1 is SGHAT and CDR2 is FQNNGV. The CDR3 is CASSVPGGGQETQYF. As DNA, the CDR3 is TGTGCCAGCAGCGTCCCAGGGGGTGGGCAAGAGACCCAGTACTTC.

Here the CDR3 DNA reads TGTGCCAGCAGCTTAGAGGAGGGTTACGAGCAGTACGTC. Translated: CASSLEEGYEQYV. The rearrangement joins TRBV7-2 to TRBJ2-7, with D tentatively TRBD2 (6 bases). The V gene lost 1 base and the J gene lost 4 bases, with 8 bases spanning the gap. The CDR3 totals 13 residues. CDR1 is SGHTA and CDR2 is FQGNSA in the germline V gene.

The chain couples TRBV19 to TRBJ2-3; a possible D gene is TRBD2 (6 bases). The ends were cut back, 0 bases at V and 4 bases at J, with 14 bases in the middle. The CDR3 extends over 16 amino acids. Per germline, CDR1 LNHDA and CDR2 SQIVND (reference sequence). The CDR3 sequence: CASSIDVAGRSDTQYF. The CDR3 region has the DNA TGTGCCAGTAGTATAGATGTGGCAGGGAGGTCAGATACGCAGTATTTT.

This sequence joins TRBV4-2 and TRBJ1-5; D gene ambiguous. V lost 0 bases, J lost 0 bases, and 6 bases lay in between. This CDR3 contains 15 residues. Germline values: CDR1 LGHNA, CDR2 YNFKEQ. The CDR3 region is CASSQDLSSNQPQHF. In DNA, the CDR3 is TGTGCCAGCAGCCAAGATTTGAGTAGCAATCAGCCCCAGCATTTT.

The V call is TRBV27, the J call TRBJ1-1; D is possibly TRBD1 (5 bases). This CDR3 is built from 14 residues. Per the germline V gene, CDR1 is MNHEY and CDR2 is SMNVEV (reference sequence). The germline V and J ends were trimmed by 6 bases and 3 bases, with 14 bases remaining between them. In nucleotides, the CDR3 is TGTGCCAGCAGGCGGGCGGGGCAAGACACTGAAGCTTTCTTT. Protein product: CASRRAGQDTEAFF.

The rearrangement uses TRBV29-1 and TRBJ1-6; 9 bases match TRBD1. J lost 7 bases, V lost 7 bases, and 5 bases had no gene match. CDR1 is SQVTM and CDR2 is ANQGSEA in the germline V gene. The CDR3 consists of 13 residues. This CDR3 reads CSASTGGNSPLHF. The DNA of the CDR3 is TGCAGCGCTTCGACAGGGGGGAATTCACCCCTCCACTTT.

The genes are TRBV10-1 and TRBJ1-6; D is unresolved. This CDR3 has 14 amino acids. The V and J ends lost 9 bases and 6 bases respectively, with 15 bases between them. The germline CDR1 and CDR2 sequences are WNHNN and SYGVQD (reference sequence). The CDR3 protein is CASNRTQSNSPLHF. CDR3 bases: TGCGCCAGTAATAGAACACAGTCTAATTCACCCCTCCACTTT.

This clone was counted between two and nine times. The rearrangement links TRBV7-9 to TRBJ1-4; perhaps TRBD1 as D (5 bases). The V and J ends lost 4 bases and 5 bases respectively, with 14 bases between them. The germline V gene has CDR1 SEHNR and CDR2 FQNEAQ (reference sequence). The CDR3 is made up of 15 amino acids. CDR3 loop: CASSSLGQENEKLFF. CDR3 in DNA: TGTGCCAGCAGCTCTTTGGGGCAGGAGAATGAAAAACTGTTTTTT.

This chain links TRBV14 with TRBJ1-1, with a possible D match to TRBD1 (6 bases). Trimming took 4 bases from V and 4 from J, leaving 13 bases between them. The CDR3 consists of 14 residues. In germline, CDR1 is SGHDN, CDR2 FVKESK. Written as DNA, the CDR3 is TGTGCCAGCAGCCGCATATGGGGGCCCACTGAAGCTTTCTTT. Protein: CASSRIWGPTEAFF. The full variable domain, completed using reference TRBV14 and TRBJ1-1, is EAGVTQFPSHSVIEKGQTVTLRCDPISGHDNLYWYRRVMGKEIKFLLHFVKESKQDESGMPNNRFLAERTGGTYSTLKVQPAELEDSGVYFCASSRIWGPTEAFFGQGTRLTVV.

CDR3 sequence reads: CASSDVAGGTDTQYF. The CDR3 DNA sequence: TGTGCCAGCAGTGACGTAGCGGGGGGCACAGATACGCAGTATTTT. The genes are TRBV6-4 and TRBJ2-3, with TRBD2 identical over 9 bases. Germline V lookup: CDR1 MRHNA, CDR2 SNTAGT. The CDR3 consists of 15 residues. J was trimmed by 1 base and V by 2 bases; bases with no gene match: 1.

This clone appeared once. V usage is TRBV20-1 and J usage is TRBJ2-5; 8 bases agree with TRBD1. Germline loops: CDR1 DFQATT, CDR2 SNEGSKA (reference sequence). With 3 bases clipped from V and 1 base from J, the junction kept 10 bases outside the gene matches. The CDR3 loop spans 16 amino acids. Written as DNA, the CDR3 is TGCAGTGCTAGTCTGCCGGGACAGGCACCCCAAGAGACCCAGTACTTC. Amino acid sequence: CSASLPGQAPQETQYF.

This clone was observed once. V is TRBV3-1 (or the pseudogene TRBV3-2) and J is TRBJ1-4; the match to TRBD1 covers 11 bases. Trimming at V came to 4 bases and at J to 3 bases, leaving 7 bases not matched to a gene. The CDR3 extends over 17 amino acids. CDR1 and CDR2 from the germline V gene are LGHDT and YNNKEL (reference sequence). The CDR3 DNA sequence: TGTGCCAGCAGCCCAGGGGACAGGGGGTGGTCTAATGAAAAACTGTTTTTT. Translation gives CASSPGDRGWSNEKLFF.

CDR3 nucleotides: TGTGCCAGCAGCTTGGTCGGGTCACCCCTCCACTTT. Translating it yields CASSLVGSPLHF. J is TRBJ1-6 and V is TRBV5-5; D call uncertain. Per germline, CDR1 SGHKS and CDR2 YYEKEE (reference sequence). V dropped 0 bases and J dropped 10 bases, with 5 bases sitting between them. This CDR3 is 12 amino acids long. Full variable domain (remainder filled in from reference TRBV5-5 and TRBJ1-6): DAGVTQSPTHLIKTRGQQVTLRCSPISGHKSVSWYQQVLGQGPQFIFQYYEKEERGRGNFPDRFSARQFPNYSSELNVNALLLGDSALYLCASSLVGSPLHFGNGTRLTVT.

The CDR3 bases are TGTGCCAGCAGCTTGATCCGGGGGGCCCGCACAGATACGCAGTATTTT. It translates to CASSLIRGARTDTQYF. The genes are TRBV11-2 and TRBJ2-3, with a weak D call TRBD2 (7 bases). This CDR3 region has 16 residues. Germline V gene data show CDR1 as SGHAT and CDR2 as FQNNGV. Trimming cost V 3 bases and J 1 base, with 14 bases left between them.

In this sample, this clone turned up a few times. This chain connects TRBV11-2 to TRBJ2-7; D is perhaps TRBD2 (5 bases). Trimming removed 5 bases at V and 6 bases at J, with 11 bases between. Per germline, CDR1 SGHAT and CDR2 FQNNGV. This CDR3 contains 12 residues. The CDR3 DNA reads TGTGCCAGCAGCGGACTTCTAGGCGAGCAGTACTTC. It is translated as CASSGLLGEQYF.

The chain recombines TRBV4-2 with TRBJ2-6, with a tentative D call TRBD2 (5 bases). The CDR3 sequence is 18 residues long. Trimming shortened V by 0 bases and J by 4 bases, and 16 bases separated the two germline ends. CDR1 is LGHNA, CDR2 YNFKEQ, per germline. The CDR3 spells CASSQDPWSGWGANVLTF. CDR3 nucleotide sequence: TGTGCCAGCAGCCAAGACCCCTGGTCGGGGTGGGGGGCCAACGTCCTGACTTTC.

In nucleotides, the CDR3 is TGTGCCAGCAGCCCCTTGACAGGTCTTGAAGCTTTCTTT. It codes for CASSPLTGLEAFF. The chain carries TRBV7-9 and TRBJ1-1; D might be TRBD1 (6 bases). With 5 bases removed from V and 7 bases from J, the gap between germline ends came to 14 bases. The CDR3 extends over 13 amino acids. Germline CDR1 SEHNR, CDR2 FQNEAQ (reference sequence).

As DNA, the CDR3 is TGTGCCAGCAGCCCTGGCGGGAAGGGAGTTGACGAGCAGTACGTC. This encodes CASSPGGKGVDEQYV. This chain connects TRBV5-4 to TRBJ2-7, with a tentative D call TRBD2 (6 bases). CDR1 is SGHNT and CDR2 is YYREEE in the germline V gene (reference sequence). V shed 4 bases and J shed 5 bases, with 19 bases lying between them. The CDR3 is 15 amino acids.

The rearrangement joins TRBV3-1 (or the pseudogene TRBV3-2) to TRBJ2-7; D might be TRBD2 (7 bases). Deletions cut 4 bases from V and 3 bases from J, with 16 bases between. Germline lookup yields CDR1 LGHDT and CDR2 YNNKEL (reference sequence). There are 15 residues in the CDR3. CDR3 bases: TGTGCCAGCAGCCTCCGGGGGGCTCCAAACTACGAGCAGTACTTC. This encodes CASSLRGAPNYEQYF.